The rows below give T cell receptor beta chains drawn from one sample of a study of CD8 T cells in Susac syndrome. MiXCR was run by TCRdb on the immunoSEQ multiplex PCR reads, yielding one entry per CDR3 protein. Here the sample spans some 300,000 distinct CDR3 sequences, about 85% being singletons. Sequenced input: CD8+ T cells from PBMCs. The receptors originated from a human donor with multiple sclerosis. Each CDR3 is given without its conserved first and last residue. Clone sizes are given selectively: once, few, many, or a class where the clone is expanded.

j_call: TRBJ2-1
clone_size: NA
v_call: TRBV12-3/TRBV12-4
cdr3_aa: ASSLRTLYNEQF

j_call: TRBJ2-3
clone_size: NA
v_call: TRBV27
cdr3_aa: ASSRLPTGDTQY

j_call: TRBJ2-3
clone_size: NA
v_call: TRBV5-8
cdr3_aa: ASSPGRSTDTQY

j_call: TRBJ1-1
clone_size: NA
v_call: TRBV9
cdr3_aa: ASSPRDRGPTEAF

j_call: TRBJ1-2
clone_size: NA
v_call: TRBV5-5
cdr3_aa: ASSLEGTGGPPNYGYT

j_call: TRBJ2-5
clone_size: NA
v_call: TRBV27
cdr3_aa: ASSLKFRQGLQETQY

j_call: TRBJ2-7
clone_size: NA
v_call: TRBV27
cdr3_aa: ASSFRDGTYEQY

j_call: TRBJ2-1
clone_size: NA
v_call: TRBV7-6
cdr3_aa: ASSPVLAGGGNEQF

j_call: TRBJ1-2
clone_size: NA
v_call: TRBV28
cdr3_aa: ASSLVGREGIYGYT

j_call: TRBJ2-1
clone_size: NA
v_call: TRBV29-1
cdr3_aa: SLLGGFDNEQF

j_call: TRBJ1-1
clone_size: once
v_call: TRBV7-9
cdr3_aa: ASRAPSVNTEAF

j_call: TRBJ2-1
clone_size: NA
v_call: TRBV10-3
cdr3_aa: AISGSFSGRTDEQF

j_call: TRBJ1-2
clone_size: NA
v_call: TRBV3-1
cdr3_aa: ASGGQGSFYGYT

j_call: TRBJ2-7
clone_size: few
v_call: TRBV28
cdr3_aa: ASSLVPAYEQY

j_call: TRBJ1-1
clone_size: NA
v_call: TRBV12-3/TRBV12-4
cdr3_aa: ASRTGAGNTEAF

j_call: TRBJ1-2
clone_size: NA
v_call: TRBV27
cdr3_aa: ASSLRTGANYGYT

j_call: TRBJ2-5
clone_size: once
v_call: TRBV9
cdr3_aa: ASSAPVSAGGPGETQY

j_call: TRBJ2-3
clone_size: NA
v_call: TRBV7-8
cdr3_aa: ASSQWRGPDTQY

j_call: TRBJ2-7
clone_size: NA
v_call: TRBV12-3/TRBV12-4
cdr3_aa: ASSLNREGWEQY

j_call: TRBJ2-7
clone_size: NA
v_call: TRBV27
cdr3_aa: ASSLLGGAGGEQY